These T cell receptor beta chains were read from a single sample in a study of vaccination and CD4 T cells after COVID-19. TCRdb reprocessed the PCR reads via MiXCR and lists one record per CDR3 protein. Among about 14,000 distinct CDR3 sequences, approximately 55% were seen once, and the ten largest hold about 10%. These receptors' targets are unknown. Specimen: CD4+ T cells from blood, cultured in vitro. The receptors derive from a human donor who had recovered from COVID-19. CDR3s include the opening cysteine and the closing phenylalanine or tryptophan. Each record gives: V gene, D gene, clone size, CDR3 length, J gene, CDR3 protein, CDR3 DNA. The D gene is left open where the match is weak. Size is omitted from some rows. Given values are once, few, many or a class for expanded clones.

v_call: TRBV28; d_call: NA; clone_size: NA; cdr3_length: 13; j_call: TRBJ2-5; cdr3_aa: CASRPPELTISYF; cdr3_nt: TGTGCCAGCAGGCCGCCCGAACTGACGATCTCGTACTTC
v_call: TRBV20-1; d_call: TRBD1; clone_size: NA; cdr3_length: 15; j_call: TRBJ1-6; cdr3_aa: CSPRDRGPYNSPLHF; cdr3_nt: TGCAGTCCCCGGGACAGGGGCCCCTATAATTCACCCCTCCACTTT
v_call: TRBV6-1; d_call: NA; clone_size: few; cdr3_length: 15; j_call: TRBJ1-5; cdr3_aa: CASIWSELGNQPQHF; cdr3_nt: TGTGCCAGCATCTGGTCTGAATTGGGCAATCAGCCCCAGCATTTT
v_call: TRBV2; d_call: TRBD1; clone_size: NA; cdr3_length: 14; j_call: TRBJ2-5; cdr3_aa: CATPGLTGGETQYF; cdr3_nt: TGTGCCACCCCAGGCCTGACAGGGGGAGAGACCCAGTACTTC
v_call: TRBV5-1; d_call: TRBD2; clone_size: NA; cdr3_length: 15; j_call: TRBJ2-5; cdr3_aa: CASRIRLAVRETQYF; cdr3_nt: TGCGCCAGCAGAATCCGACTAGCGGTGAGAGAGACCCAGTACTTC
v_call: TRBV20-1; d_call: NA; clone_size: NA; cdr3_length: 14; j_call: TRBJ2-7; cdr3_aa: CSASYPDIGYEQYF; cdr3_nt: TGCAGTGCTAGTTATCCGGACATTGGCTACGAGCAGTACTTC
v_call: TRBV28; d_call: NA; clone_size: once; cdr3_length: 15; j_call: TRBJ2-5; cdr3_aa: CASSSPRAIQETQYF; cdr3_nt: TGTGCCAGCAGTTCACCTCGAGCGATCCAAGAGACCCAGTACTTC
v_call: TRBV20-1; d_call: TRBD2; clone_size: NA; cdr3_length: 16; j_call: TRBJ2-7; cdr3_aa: CSARDPQRGADYEQYF; cdr3_nt: TGCAGTGCTAGAGACCCTCAGCGGGGCGCCGACTACGAGCAGTACTTC
v_call: TRBV20-1; d_call: NA; clone_size: NA; cdr3_length: 16; j_call: TRBJ2-5; cdr3_aa: CSASPAGAGIGETQYF; cdr3_nt: TGCAGTGCTAGTCCGGCTGGCGCAGGGATCGGGGAGACCCAGTACTTC
v_call: TRBV7-2; d_call: NA; clone_size: few; cdr3_length: 18; j_call: TRBJ2-3; cdr3_aa: CASSLAQNRRVYSDTQYF; cdr3_nt: TGTGCCAGCAGCTTAGCCCAAAACCGCAGGGTGTATTCAGATACGCAGTATTTT
v_call: TRBV2; d_call: NA; clone_size: few; cdr3_length: 14; j_call: TRBJ1-5; cdr3_aa: CASSVTGLGQPQHF; cdr3_nt: TGTGCCAGCAGCGTGACAGGTCTTGGTCAGCCCCAGCATTTT
v_call: TRBV5-1; d_call: TRBD1; clone_size: NA; cdr3_length: 15; j_call: TRBJ1-3; cdr3_aa: CASSTRGLGGNTICF; cdr3_nt: TGCGCCAGCAGCACCAGGGGGCTCGGTGGAAACACCATATGTTTT
v_call: TRBV19; d_call: TRBD1; clone_size: NA; cdr3_length: 15; j_call: TRBJ1-5; cdr3_aa: CASSTAGGVWQPQHF; cdr3_nt: TGTGCCAGTAGTACCGCAGGGGGAGTATGGCAGCCCCAGCATTTT
v_call: TRBV20-1; d_call: TRBD1; clone_size: NA; cdr3_length: 15; j_call: TRBJ1-3; cdr3_aa: CSARNYRGSGNTIYF; cdr3_nt: TGCAGTGCTAGGAACTACAGGGGTTCTGGAAACACCATATATTTT